This T cell receptor (beta chain) was sequenced in a study of cytomegalovirus exposure and HLA in healthy donors. Study conclusions and caveats: A later analysis showed TCR association rates differing by HLA locus, peaking at DRB1 and lowest at HLA-C. CMV serostatus alone was available as immune exposure information. Presence/absence analyses treated sequencing depth as roughly uniform across donors.

This clone was observed a few times. What it recognizes is unknown. Primers included in the PCR were 60 Vbeta and 13 Jbeta primers. The protocol was immunoSEQ multiplex PCR, while the TCRdb copy is restricted to in-frame clones and leaves out a portion. The sample contains about 76,000 clones, 79% of which appear only once. The CDR3 is 12 amino acids. Trimming took 2 bases from V and 6 from J; bases not matched to a gene: 0. CDR1 MNHEY and CDR2 SVGAGI come from the germline V gene. The sample taken for sequencing was PBMCs. This rearrangement joins TRBV6-5 to TRBJ1-1; 7 bases map to TRBD1. This sequence originates from a man aged 25 to 40 in good health and CMV-seronegative. CDR3 in DNA: TGTGCCAGCAGTTACGGGACAGCTGAAGCTTTCTTT. Its translation is CASSYGTAEAFF.